These 15 T cell receptor beta chains originate from one sample sequenced in a study of blood T cell repertoires in COVID-19. The repertoire was sequenced with immunoSEQ multiplex PCR; TCRdb's copy has only in-frame clones and lacks some. The sample holds approximately 280,000 clones; roughly 80% are singletons and the top ten take more than 4%. The sample consisted of PBMCs or T cells enriched from blood (not recorded which). The receptor set was obtained from a man aged 35 to 55 who had been exposed to COVID-19.

The rearrangement joins TRBV7-3 to TRBJ2-2; D is possibly TRBD2 (5 bases). V lost 5 bases to trimming and J lost 7 bases, with 23 bases between them. This CDR3 comprises 17 residues. Germline V CDR1 and CDR2: SGHTA, FQGTGA. CDR3 DNA: TGTGCCAGCAGCCCCCCGTCTGGGCGAGGGAGTGGCGGGGAGCTGTTTTTT. This translates into CASSPPSGRGSGGELFF.

This clone was counted between two and nine times. The chain has TRBV3-1 (or the pseudogene TRBV3-2) and TRBJ2-2, with TRBD2 matching 8 bases. The CDR3 has 17 amino acids. J lost 7 bases, V lost 0 bases, and 10 bases had no gene match. The V gene's germline CDR1 is LGHDT and CDR2 YNNKEL (reference sequence). This CDR3 is CASSQDLISGRIGELFF. The CDR3 DNA is TGTGCCAGCAGCCAAGATTTGATAAGCGGGAGAATCGGGGAGCTGTTTTTT.

This chain links TRBV11-2 with TRBJ2-1; TRBD2 agrees at 7 bases. Trimming at V came to 4 bases and at J to 9 bases, leaving 12 bases not matched to a gene. The CDR3 spans 15 residues. The germline V gene has CDR1 SGHAT and CDR2 FQNNGV. Written as DNA, the CDR3 is TGTGCCAGCAGCTCGATCGGGGGGACCTTCGGTGAGCAGTTCTTC. The encoded protein is CASSSIGGTFGEQFF. Looking up the rest from reference TRBV11-2 and TRBJ2-1 gives the full variable domain: EAGVAQSPRYKIIEKRQSVAFWCNPISGHATLYWYQQILGQGPKLLIQFQNNGVVDDSQLPKDRFSAERLKGVDSTLKIQPAKLEDSAVYLCASSSIGGTFGEQFFGPGTRLTVL.

The rearrangement joins TRBV12-1 to TRBJ1-3; TRBD1 is taken as the D call from the table, unchecked against the DNA. TRBV12-1 is reported as a pseudogene. This CDR3 contains 15 residues. CDR3 region: CASSQRRVLGNTIYF. DNA for the CDR3: TGTGCCAGCAGCCAACGCAGGGTCCTTGGAAACACCATATATTTT.

The chain uses TRBV7-8 and TRBJ2-1; D unclear. The CDR3 runs to 11 residues. V lost 5 bases to trimming and J lost 9 bases, with 8 bases between them. Per the germline V gene, CDR1 is SGHVS and CDR2 is FQNEAQ. CDR3 residues: CASSPRFEQFF. CDR3 in DNA: TGTGCCAGCAGCCCCAGGTTTGAGCAGTTCTTC. Drawing the rest from reference TRBV7-8 and TRBJ2-1, the complete variable domain is GAGVSQSPRYKVAKRGQDVALRCDPISGHVSLFWYQQALGQGPEFLTYFQNEAQLDKSGLPSDRFFAERPEGSVSTLKIQRTQQEDSAVYLCASSPRFEQFFGPGTRLTVL.

The genes are TRBV7-8 and TRBJ2-5, with 9 bases matching TRBD1. The trim removed 9 bases at V and 4 bases at J, leaving 6 bases unmatched. Germline assignment: CDR1 SGHVS and CDR2 FQNEAQ. There are 13 residues in the CDR3. The CDR3 protein is CASTTGGLETQYF. The CDR3 coding sequence is TGTGCCAGTACTACAGGGGGCTTAGAGACCCAGTACTTC.

To note about this clone: Other DNA sequences in the sample encode the same CDR3. V is TRBV5-1 and J is TRBJ1-1, with D unresolved. V shed 0 bases and J shed 3 bases, with 6 bases lying between them. CDR1 and CDR2 from the germline V gene are SGHRS and YFSETQ. There are 13 residues in the CDR3. The CDR3: CASSLAGDTEAFF. The CDR3 coding sequence is TGCGCCAGCAGCTTGGCCGGGGACACTGAAGCTTTCTTT.

This clone was observed a handful of times. This chain uses TRBV7-9 with TRBJ2-1, with 11 bases identical to TRBD2. Germline V gene data show CDR1 as SEHNR and CDR2 as FQNEAQ (reference sequence). Unmatched junction bases numbered 14, after V lost 5 bases and J lost 8 bases. The CDR3 extends over 17 amino acids. The CDR3 is CASSPLAGGIGGDEQFF. In DNA form, the CDR3 reads TGTGCCAGCAGCCCGTTAGCGGGAGGGATCGGGGGAGATGAGCAGTTCTTC.

The J gene is TRBJ2-7, the V gene TRBV5-1; TRBD2 matches 9 bases. V lost 0 bases and J lost 2; bases outside the gene matches: 6. This CDR3 is built from 16 residues. The V gene's germline CDR1 is SGHRS and CDR2 YFSETQ. The CDR3 nucleotides read TGCGCCAGCAGCTTGGTTGTGCTAGCGGGGACCTACGAGCAGTACTTC. The encoded protein is CASSLVVLAGTYEQYF.

This clone was detected only a few times. The CDR3 reads CASGLGGWSPLHF. The CDR3 nucleotides read TGTGCTAGTGGTTTGGGGGGCTGGTCACCCCTCCACTTT. This chain joins TRBV12-5 and TRBJ1-6, with a weak D call TRBD1 (5 bases). The V end lost 1 base, the J end lost 10 bases, and 8 bases lay between the germline ends. Per germline, CDR1 LGHNT and CDR2 FRNRAP. The CDR3 covers 13 residues.

The genes are TRBV18 and TRBJ2-7, with D maybe TRBD1 (5 bases). The CDR3 runs 15 residues. V gave up 0 bases and J gave up 3 bases, with 12 bases separating them. The V gene's germline CDR1 is KGHSH and CDR2 LQKENI. The DNA for the CDR3 is TGTGCCAGCTCACCACCGGGGCAGGCCCTCTACGAGCAGTACTTC. This translates into CASSPPGQALYEQYF.

V is TRBV7-6 and J is TRBJ2-5, with 8 bases matching TRBD2. The CDR3 is 15 amino acids. CDR1 SGHVS and CDR2 FNYEAQ come from the germline V gene. The V and J ends lost 5 bases and 2 bases, in that order; junction bases with no gene match: 7. The CDR3 protein is CASSATSGQQETQYF. Here the CDR3 DNA reads TGTGCCAGCAGCGCAACTAGCGGACAACAAGAGACCCAGTACTTC.

This chain joins TRBV21-1 and TRBJ2-7; whether TRBD1, the table's D call, matches the DNA was not checked. TRBV21-1 is assigned pseudogene status. This CDR3 has 14 amino acids. CDR3 amino acids: CASSENVRVYEQYF. Written as DNA, the CDR3 is TGTGCCAGCAGCGAGAACGTCAGGGTCTACGAGCAGTACTTC.

The chain links TRBV5-4 to TRBJ2-7; 10 bases match TRBD1. CDR3 length: 15 amino acids. From germline, CDR1 is SGHNT and CDR2 YYREEE (reference sequence). Unmatched junction bases numbered 5, after V lost 1 base and J lost 4 bases. The chain's CDR3 is CASSLTGTGVYEQYF. CDR3 nucleotides: TGTGCCAGCAGCTTGACCGGGACAGGGGTGTACGAGCAGTACTTC.

The J gene is TRBJ2-1, the V gene TRBV5-1, with TRBD2 matching 13 bases. The CDR3 covers 14 residues. V gave up 6 bases and J gave up 15 bases; unmatched junction bases: 12. CDR1 and CDR2 (germline): SGHRS, YFSETQ. The CDR3: CASISPGLAGTLFF. The CDR3 region has the DNA TGCGCCAGCATATCCCCGGGACTAGCGGGAACCCTGTTCTTC.